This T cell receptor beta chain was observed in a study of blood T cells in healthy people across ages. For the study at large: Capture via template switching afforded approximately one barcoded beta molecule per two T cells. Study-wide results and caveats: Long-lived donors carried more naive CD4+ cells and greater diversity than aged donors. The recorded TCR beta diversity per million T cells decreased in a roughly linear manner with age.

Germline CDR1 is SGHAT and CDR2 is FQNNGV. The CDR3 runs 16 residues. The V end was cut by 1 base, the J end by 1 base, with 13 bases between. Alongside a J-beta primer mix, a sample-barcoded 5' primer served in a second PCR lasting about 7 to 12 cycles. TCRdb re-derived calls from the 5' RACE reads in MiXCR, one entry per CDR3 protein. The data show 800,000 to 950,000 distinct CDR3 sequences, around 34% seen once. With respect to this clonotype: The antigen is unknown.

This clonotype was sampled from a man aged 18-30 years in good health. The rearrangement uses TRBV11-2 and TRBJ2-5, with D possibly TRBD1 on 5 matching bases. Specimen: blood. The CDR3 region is CASSLALLTVQETQYF. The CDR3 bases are TGTGCCAGCAGCTTAGCCCTATTGACAGTCCAAGAGACCCAGTACTTC.